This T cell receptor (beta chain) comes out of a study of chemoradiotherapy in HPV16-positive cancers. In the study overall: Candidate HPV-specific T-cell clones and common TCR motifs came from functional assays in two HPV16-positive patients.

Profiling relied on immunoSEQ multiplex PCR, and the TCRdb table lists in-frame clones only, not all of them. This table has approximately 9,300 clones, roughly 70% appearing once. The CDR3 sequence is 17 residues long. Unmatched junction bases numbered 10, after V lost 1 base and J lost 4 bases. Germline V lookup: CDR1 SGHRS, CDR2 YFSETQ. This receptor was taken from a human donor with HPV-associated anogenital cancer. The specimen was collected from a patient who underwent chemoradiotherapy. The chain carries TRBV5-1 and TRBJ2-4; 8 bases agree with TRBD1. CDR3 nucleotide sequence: TGCGCCAGCAGCTTGAACTCTATCGGGACAGGAAAAAACATTCAGTACTTC. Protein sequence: CASSLNSIGTGKNIQYF.